These 14 T cell receptor beta chains share one sample of origin, sequenced in a study of blood T cell repertoires in COVID-19. Only in-frame clones appear in the TCRdb table, and some are missing; sequencing was by immunoSEQ multiplex PCR. The data hold roughly 310,000 clones, with roughly 90% observed a single time. The sequenced sample consisted of PBMCs or T cells enriched from blood (not recorded which). The receptors here all came from a woman between 35 and 50 years old who had recovered from COVID-19.

This chain joins TRBV18 and TRBJ2-7, with 13 bases fitting TRBD2. Germline V lookup: CDR1 KGHSH, CDR2 LQKENI. This CDR3 contains 16 residues. V shed 3 bases, J shed 5 bases, and the junction held 7 bases outside the gene matches. The CDR3 nucleotides read TGTGCCAGCTCACCCTGGACTAGCGGGAGTAGCAACGAGCAGTACTTC. Amino acids: CASSPWTSGSSNEQYF.

This clone was detected only once. This chain connects TRBV7-9 to TRBJ2-5; 13 bases are a match to TRBD2. The germline V gene encodes CDR1 SEHNR and CDR2 FQNEAQ (reference sequence). With V trimmed by 3 bases and J by 5 bases, 12 bases remained unmatched. The CDR3 runs 18 residues. CDR3 protein: CASSFPVTSGRADETQYF. CDR3 in DNA: TGTGCCAGCAGCTTCCCGGTAACTAGCGGGAGGGCCGATGAGACCCAGTACTTC.

A remark on this clone: The sample contains more than one DNA sequence encoding this CDR3. V is TRBV3-1 (or the pseudogene TRBV3-2) and J is TRBJ2-7, with 7 bases that match TRBD2. CDR1 and CDR2 (germline): LGHDT, YNNKEL (reference sequence). J lost 7 bases, V lost 3 bases, and 0 bases had no gene match. The CDR3 runs 11 residues. In DNA, the CDR3 is TGTGCCAGCAGCCAGGGGGGGGAGCAGTACTTC. This gives the protein CASSQGGEQYF.

At least ten counts were recorded for this clone. The CDR3 DNA reads TGTGCCAGCAGCCCCAACACAGATACGCAGTATTTT. Protein sequence: CASSPNTDTQYF. The chain employs TRBV9 and TRBJ2-3; D uncertain. V shed 4 bases and J shed 2 bases, with 5 bases lying between them. The CDR3 spans 12 residues. Germline V lookup: CDR1 SGDLS, CDR2 YYNGEE.

The V gene is TRBV4-3, the J gene TRBJ1-4, with a weak D call TRBD1 (5 bases). Trimming left V 4 bases short and J 8 bases short, with 11 bases between. The CDR3 consists of 13 residues. The germline V gene encodes CDR1 LGHNA and CDR2 YSLEER. The CDR3 nucleotides read TGCGCCAGCAGCCCAGACAGTAAGGAAAAACTGTTTTTT. It codes for CASSPDSKEKLFF.

J is TRBJ2-3 and V is TRBV7-2; no reliable D call. Germline lookup yields CDR1 SGHTA and CDR2 FQGNSA. V was clipped by 1 base and J by 2 bases, with 7 bases between them. The CDR3 has 14 amino acids. The CDR3 DNA reads TGTGCCAGCAGCTTAGTTTTACACACAGATACGCAGTATTTT. The encoded protein is CASSLVLHTDTQYF.

V and J are TRBV28 and TRBJ2-1; weak D call: TRBD1 (6 bases). CDR3 length: 13 residues. Per the germline V gene, CDR1 is MDHEN and CDR2 is SYDVKM. The germline V and J ends were trimmed by 5 bases and 5 bases, with 10 bases remaining between them. The chain's CDR3 is CASSPTGDNEQFF. In DNA, the CDR3 is TGTGCCAGCAGTCCGACAGGCGACAATGAGCAGTTCTTC.

The chain combines TRBV27 with TRBJ1-2, with D perhaps TRBD1 (5 bases). The CDR3 covers 15 residues. V dropped 4 bases and J dropped 4 bases, with 16 bases sitting between them. From germline, CDR1 is MNHEY and CDR2 SMNVEV (reference sequence). DNA of the CDR3: TGTGCCAGCAGTTACCCGGGACGGACTAGCTATGGCTACACCTTC. Protein sequence: CASSYPGRTSYGYTF.

The chain recombines TRBV3-1 (or the pseudogene TRBV3-2) with TRBJ2-1; 7 bases line up with TRBD2. The length of the CDR3 is 14 residues. V trimming: 3 bases; J trimming: 10 bases; junction bases outside the gene matches: 9. From germline, CDR1 is LGHDT and CDR2 YNNKEL (reference sequence). CDR3 in amino acids: CASSHFRVGGEQFF. The CDR3 DNA is TGTGCCAGCAGCCATTTCCGGGTGGGAGGGGAGCAGTTCTTC.

This chain uses TRBV18 with TRBJ2-3, with TRBD2 matching over 15 bases. Per the germline V gene, CDR1 is KGHSH and CDR2 is LQKENI. V shed 3 bases, J shed 5 bases, and the junction held 0 bases outside the gene matches. The CDR3 has 15 residues. CDR3 residues: CASSPGLAGGDTQYF. The CDR3, as DNA: TGTGCCAGCTCACCGGGACTAGCGGGAGGAGATACGCAGTATTTT.

The J gene is TRBJ1-4, the V gene TRBV28; D ambiguous. CDR1 MDHEN and CDR2 SYDVKM come from the germline V gene. CDR3 length: 14 residues. Trimming took off 2 bases at V and 4 bases at J, with 8 bases between the two ends. The DNA of the CDR3 is TGTGCCAGCAGTTTAGTCAGGATTAATGAAAAACTGTTTTTT. As protein: CASSLVRINEKLFF.

The chain couples TRBV7-9 to TRBJ2-7; D perhaps matches TRBD1 (6 bases). This CDR3 comprises 11 residues. V was clipped by 2 bases and J by 7 bases, with 6 bases between them. Germline CDR1 SEHNR, CDR2 FQNEAQ (reference sequence). CDR3 coding DNA: TGTGCCAGCAGCTTAACAGGGGAGCAGTACTTC. Translating gives CASSLTGEQYF.

The chain carries TRBV30 and TRBJ2-2; 12 nucleotides agree with TRBD2. Germline values: CDR1 GTSNPN, CDR2 SVGIG (reference sequence). CDR3 size: 18 residues. With V trimmed by 0 bases and J by 3 bases, 8 bases remained unmatched. The CDR3 loop is CAWSVRLAGGPYTGELFF. The CDR3 bases are TGTGCCTGGAGTGTACGGCTAGCGGGAGGGCCGTACACCGGGGAGCTGTTTTTT.

V is TRBV7-3 and J is TRBJ2-1, with TRBD2 matching over 7 bases. CDR3 length equals 15 residues. The germline V gene encodes CDR1 SGHTA and CDR2 FQGTGA. V lost 0 bases and J lost 5; bases outside the gene matches: 4. CDR3 in DNA: TGTGCCAGCAGCTTAACAGCGGGATTTAACAATGAGCAGTTCTTC. This sequence encodes CASSLTAGFNNEQFF. Full variable domain (rest looked up from reference TRBV7-3 and TRBJ2-1): GAGVSQTPSNKVTEKGKYVELRCDPISGHTALYWYRQSLGQGPEFLIYFQGTGAADDSGLPNDRFFAVRPEGSVSTLKIQRTERGDSAVYLCASSLTAGFNNEQFFGPGTRLTVL.